In its sample, the clone carrying this T cell receptor (beta chain) was seen once. The data are from a study of technical replicates of blood from a handful of donors. The table came from immunoSEQ multiplex PCR; TCRdb's copy has only in-frame clones and leaves some out. The table lists about 14,000 clones, 80% to 90% of them singletons. The TCR comes from a human donor in good health. Sequencing input: PBMCs.

The CDR3 nucleotides are TGTGCCAGCAGCCCGACAGGTTTATACAATGAGCAGTTCTTC. Protein: CASSPTGLYNEQFF. The gene calls are TRBV6-4 and TRBJ2-1; tentative D call: TRBD1 (6 bases). The V gene's germline CDR1 is MRHNA and CDR2 SNTAGT. V lost 6 bases to trimming and J lost 4 bases, with 13 bases between them. The CDR3 length is 14 residues.